In this sample, the clone carrying this T cell receptor beta chain turned up a few times. Its specificity is unknown. The data were obtained in a study of glioma-infiltrating T cells after dendritic cell vaccination. Across the study: Glioblastoma patients came from Phase I and II dendritic cell vaccination trials.

The V gene lost 3 bases and the J gene lost 10 bases, with 21 bases spanning the gap. The CDR3 runs to 15 residues. CDR1 and CDR2 from the germline V gene are KGHSH and LQKENI. Amplification used 60 V beta primers and 13 J beta primers. Generated by immunoSEQ multiplex PCR, the TCRdb table keeps only in-frame clones and is missing some. This table holds some 90,000 clones, roughly four fifths found once. General study findings and limits: Only a small number of patients had complete blood and tumor samples.

Described time point: after dendritic cell vaccination, including at tumor progression/relapse. The material was blood, obtained after dendritic cell vaccination. This clonotype was sampled from a human donor with glioblastoma. The chain combines TRBV18 with TRBJ1-1; D remains unclear. CDR3 sequence (DNA): TGTGCCAGCTCACCTATCGAGGATAGCCGGTATCGAGCTTTCTTT. Its protein product is CASSPIEDSRYRAFF.